This TCR beta chain was sequenced in a study of early T cells in non-severe SARS-CoV-2 infection. In the study overall: Sequencing targeted bulk RNA from unsorted whole blood, leaving chains unpaired.

This clonotype has a handful of counts. The antigen remains unidentified. V gave up 5 bases and J gave up 4 bases; unmatched junction bases: 7. Germline lookup yields CDR1 MDHEN and CDR2 SYDVKM. This CDR3 is built from 15 residues. Study outcomes and limitations: The VDJdb matching leaned toward anti-spike CD8 responses and overlooked private and CD4 specificities.

Unique molecular identifiers tagged individual cDNA molecules. TCRdb itself ran the 5' RACE reads through MiXCR, one entry per CDR3 protein. The sample has approximately 110,000 distinct CDR3 sequences, 14% to 15% seen once. The chain combines TRBV28 with TRBJ1-4; 7 nucleotides align to TRBD1. Sequencing was done on a sample of whole blood. The TCR originated in an adult who was a healthcare worker with PCR-confirmed SARS-CoV-2 infection or an uninfected control (not recorded which). The CDR3 spells CASSPGTAYNEKLFF. The CDR3 DNA is TGTGCCAGCAGTCCTGGGACAGCTTATAATGAAAAACTGTTTTTT.